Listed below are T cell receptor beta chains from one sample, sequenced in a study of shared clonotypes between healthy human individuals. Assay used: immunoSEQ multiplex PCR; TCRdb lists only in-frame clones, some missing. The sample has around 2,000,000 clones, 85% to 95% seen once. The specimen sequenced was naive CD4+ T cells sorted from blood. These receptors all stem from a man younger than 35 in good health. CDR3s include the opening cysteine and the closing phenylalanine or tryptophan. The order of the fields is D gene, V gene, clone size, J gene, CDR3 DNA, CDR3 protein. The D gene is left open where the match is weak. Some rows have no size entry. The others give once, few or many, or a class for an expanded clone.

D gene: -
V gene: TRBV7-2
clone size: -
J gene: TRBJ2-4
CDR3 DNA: TGTGCCAGCAGCTTAGAGGCCTTAGCCAAAAACATTCAGTACTTC
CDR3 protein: CASSLEALAKNIQYF

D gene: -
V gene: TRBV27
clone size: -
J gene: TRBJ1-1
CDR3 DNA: TGTGCCAGCAGTCCAGGGGAAATGAACACTGAAGCTTTCTTT
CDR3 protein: CASSPGEMNTEAFF

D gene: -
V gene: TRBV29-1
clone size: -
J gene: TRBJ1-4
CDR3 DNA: TGCAGCGTTGAAAGGGGTTTAAAACTGTTTTTT
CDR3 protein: CSVERGLKLFF

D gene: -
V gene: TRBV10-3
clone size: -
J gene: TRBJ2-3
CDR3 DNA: TGTGCCATCAAAACCACAGATACGCAGTATTTT
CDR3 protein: CAIKTTDTQYF

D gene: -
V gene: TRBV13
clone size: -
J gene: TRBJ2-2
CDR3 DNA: TGTGCCAGCACCATCCTTGGAGGGGCAAACACCGGGGAGCTGTTTTTT
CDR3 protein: CASTILGGANTGELFF

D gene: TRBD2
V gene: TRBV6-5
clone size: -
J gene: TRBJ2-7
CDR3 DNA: TGTGCCAGCAGTTACACGGCTAGCGGCTCCTACGAGCAGTACTTC
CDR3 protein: CASSYTASGSYEQYF

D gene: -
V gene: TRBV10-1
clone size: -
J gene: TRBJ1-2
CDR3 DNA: TGCGCCAGCAGTGAGTATTCGGGGCAGGGGTGGATTATTGGCTACACCTTC
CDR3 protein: CASSEYSGQGWIIGYTF

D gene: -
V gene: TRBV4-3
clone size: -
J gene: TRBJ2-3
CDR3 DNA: TGCGCCAGCAGCCCCCGGGACACTACTAGCACAGATACGCAGTATTTT
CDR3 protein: CASSPRDTTSTDTQYF

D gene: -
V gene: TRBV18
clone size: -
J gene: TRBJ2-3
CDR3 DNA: TGTGCCAGCTCACCACCGGCGGGGAATCGTTTCACAGATACGCAGTATTTT
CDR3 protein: CASSPPAGNRFTDTQYF

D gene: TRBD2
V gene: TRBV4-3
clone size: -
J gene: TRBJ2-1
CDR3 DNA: TGCGCCAGCAGCCAAGAACTAGCGGGACCTTACAATGAGCAGTTCTTC
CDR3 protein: CASSQELAGPYNEQFF

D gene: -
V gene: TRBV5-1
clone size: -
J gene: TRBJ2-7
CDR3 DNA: TGCGCCAGCATGGGCAGTGGACATCCCTACGAGCAGTACTTC
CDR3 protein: CASMGSGHPYEQYF

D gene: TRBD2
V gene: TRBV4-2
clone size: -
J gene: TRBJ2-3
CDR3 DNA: TGTGCCAGCAGCGCTAGACTAGCGGCAGATACGCAGTATTTT
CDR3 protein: CASSARLAADTQYF

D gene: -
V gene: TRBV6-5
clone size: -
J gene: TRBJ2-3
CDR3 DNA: TGTGCCAGCAGTTTTTACGGACCTCCAGATACGCAGTATTTT
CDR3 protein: CASSFYGPPDTQYF

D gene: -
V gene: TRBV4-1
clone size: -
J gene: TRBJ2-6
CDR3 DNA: TGCGCCAGCAGCCAAGCGCCGGCAGGGGCCAACGTCCTGACTTTC
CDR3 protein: CASSQAPAGANVLTF

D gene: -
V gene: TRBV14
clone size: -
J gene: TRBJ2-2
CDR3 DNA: TGTGCCAGCAGCCCACTTACAGGGCCCGGGGAGCTGTTTTTT
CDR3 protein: CASSPLTGPGELFF

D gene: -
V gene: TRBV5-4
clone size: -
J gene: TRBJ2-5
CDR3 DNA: TGTGCCAGCAGCTTCCTTGGAGCAGAGACCCAGTACTTC
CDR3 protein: CASSFLGAETQYF

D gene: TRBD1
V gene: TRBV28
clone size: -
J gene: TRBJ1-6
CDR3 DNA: TGTGCCAGCAGTTCCCGGGACAGGGCACTGAATTCACCCCTCCACTTT
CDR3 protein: CASSSRDRALNSPLHF

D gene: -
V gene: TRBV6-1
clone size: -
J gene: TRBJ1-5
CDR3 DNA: TGCGCCAGCAGTTCCGGGGGCAATCAGCCCCAGCATTTT
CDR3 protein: CASSSGGNQPQHF

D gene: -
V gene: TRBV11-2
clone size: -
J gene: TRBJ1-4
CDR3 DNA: TGTGCCAGCAGCTTAGGGCCTGGGGTAAAACTGTTTTTT
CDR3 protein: CASSLGPGVKLFF

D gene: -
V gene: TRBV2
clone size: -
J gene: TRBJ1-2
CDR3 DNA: TGTGCCAGCACCCCCCAAGGCATCAACTATGGCTACACCTTC
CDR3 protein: CASTPQGINYGYTF

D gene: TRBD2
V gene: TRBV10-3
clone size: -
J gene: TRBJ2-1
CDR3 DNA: TGTGCCATCATTTCCGGGACTAGCGGGAACAATGAGCAGTTCTTC
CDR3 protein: CAIISGTSGNNEQFF

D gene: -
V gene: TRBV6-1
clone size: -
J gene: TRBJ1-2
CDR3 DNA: TGTGCCAGCAGTGAAGAACGGAACAGGGTCGGGGGCTACACCTTC
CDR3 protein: CASSEERNRVGGYTF

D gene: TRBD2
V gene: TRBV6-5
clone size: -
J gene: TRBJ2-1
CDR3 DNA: TGTGCCACCTATTTAGCGGGAGAGCAGTTCTTC
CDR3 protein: CATYLAGEQFF

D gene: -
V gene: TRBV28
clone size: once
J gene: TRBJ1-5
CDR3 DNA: TGTGCCAGCAGTTTACCCGGTAATCAGCCCCAGCATTTT
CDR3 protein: CASSLPGNQPQHF

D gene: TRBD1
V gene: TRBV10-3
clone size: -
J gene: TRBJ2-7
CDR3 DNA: TGTGCCATCAGTGGGACAGGCTACTTCGAGCAGTACTTC
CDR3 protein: CAISGTGYFEQYF

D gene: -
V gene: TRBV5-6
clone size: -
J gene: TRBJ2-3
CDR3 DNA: TGTGCCAGCAGCTTGGCCTCGGGGTTTGGGAAAGATACGCAGTATTTT
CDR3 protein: CASSLASGFGKDTQYF

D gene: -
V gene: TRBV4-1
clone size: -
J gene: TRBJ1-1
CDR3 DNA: TGCGCCAGCAGCCAACAGACGGTTATGAACACTGAAGCTTTCTTT
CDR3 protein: CASSQQTVMNTEAFF

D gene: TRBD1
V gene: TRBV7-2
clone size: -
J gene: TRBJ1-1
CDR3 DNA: TGTGCCAGCAGCTTAGGACAGGGGTGGACTGAAGCTTTCTTT
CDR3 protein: CASSLGQGWTEAFF

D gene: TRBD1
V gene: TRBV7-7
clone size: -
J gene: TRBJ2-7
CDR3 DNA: TGTGCTAGCAGCGTGGACAGGGGAAACGAGCAGTACTTC
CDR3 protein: CASSVDRGNEQYF

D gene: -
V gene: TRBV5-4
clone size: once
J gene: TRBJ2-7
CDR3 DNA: TGTGCCAGCAGCTTGGTTAGCGGCCAGGGCGAGCAGTACTTC
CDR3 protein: CASSLVSGQGEQYF

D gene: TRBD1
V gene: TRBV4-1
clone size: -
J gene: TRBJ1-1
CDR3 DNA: TGCGCCAGCAGCCTGGGACAGGGGAGAACTGAAGCTTTCTTT
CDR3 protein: CASSLGQGRTEAFF

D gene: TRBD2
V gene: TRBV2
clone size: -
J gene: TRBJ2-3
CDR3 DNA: TGTGCCAGCAGTGTGAAAGCGGCGGGAGTGTCAGCAGATACGCAGTATTTT
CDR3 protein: CASSVKAAGVSADTQYF

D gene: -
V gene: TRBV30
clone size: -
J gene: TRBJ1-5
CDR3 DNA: TGTGCCTGGAGGGAGAATAGCAATCAGCCCCAGCATTTT
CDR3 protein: CAWRENSNQPQHF

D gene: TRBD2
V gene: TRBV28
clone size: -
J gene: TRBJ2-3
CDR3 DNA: TGTGCCAGCAACACCGCGGGAGGGACCGATACGCAGTATTTT
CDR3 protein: CASNTAGGTDTQYF

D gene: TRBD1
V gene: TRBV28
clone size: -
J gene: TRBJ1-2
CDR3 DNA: TGTGCCAGCAGTCAGACAGGGGTCTACTATGGCTACACCTTC
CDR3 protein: CASSQTGVYYGYTF

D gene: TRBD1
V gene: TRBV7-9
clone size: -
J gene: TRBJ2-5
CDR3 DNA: TGTGCCAGCAGCGCGGACAGGGGCCAAGAGACCCAGTACTTC
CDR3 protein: CASSADRGQETQYF

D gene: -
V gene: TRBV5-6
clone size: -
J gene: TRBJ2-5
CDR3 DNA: TGTGCCAGCAGAACAGAGGGGACATGGGAGACCCAGTACTTC
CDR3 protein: CASRTEGTWETQYF

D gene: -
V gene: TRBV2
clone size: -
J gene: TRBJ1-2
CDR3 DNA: TGTGCCAGCAGTCCGGACGGGAACTATGGCTACACCTTC
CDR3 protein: CASSPDGNYGYTF

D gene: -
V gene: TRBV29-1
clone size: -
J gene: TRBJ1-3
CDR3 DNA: TGCAGCGTTGGTCAGAACTCTGGAAACACCATATATTTT
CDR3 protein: CSVGQNSGNTIYF

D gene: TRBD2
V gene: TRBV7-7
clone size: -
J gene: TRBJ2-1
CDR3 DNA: TGTGCTAGCAGCTCGACCCTAGCGGGAGCCAATGAGCAGTTCTTC
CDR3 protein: CASSSTLAGANEQFF

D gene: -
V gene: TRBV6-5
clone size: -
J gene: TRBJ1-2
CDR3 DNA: TGTGCCAGCAGTTCTCAGGGATTAACTCACTTC
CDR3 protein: CASSSQGLTHF

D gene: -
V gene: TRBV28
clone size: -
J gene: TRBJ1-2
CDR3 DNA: TGTGCCAGCAGCGCCCCAGGGCAGTTCTATGGCTACACCTTC
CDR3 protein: CASSAPGQFYGYTF

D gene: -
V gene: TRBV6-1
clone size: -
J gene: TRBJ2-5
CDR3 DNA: TGTGCCAGCAGTGAACCCCCGGGTTGGGTGACCCAGTACTTC
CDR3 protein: CASSEPPGWVTQYF

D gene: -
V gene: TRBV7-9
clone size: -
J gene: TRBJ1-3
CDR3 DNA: TGTGCCAGCGGCCCCGGGACCTCTGGAAACACCATATATTTT
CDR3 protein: CASGPGTSGNTIYF

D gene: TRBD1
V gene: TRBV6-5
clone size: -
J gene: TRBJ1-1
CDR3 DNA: TGTGCCAGCGGGACAGGGGGCGTCACTGAAGCTTTCTTT
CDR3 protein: CASGTGGVTEAFF

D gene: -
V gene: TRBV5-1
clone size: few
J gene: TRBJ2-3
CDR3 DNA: TGCGCCAGCAGCTCAACTAGCACAGATACGCAGTATTTT
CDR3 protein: CASSSTSTDTQYF

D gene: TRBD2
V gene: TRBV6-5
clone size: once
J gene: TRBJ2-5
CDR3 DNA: TGTGCCAGCAGGCCCGGGGGGGGCCTATTTGAGACCCAGTACTTC
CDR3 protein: CASRPGGGLFETQYF

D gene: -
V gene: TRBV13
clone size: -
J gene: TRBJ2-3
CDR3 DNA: TGTGCCAGCAGCTTAGGGAGCACAGATACGCAGTATTTT
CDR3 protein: CASSLGSTDTQYF

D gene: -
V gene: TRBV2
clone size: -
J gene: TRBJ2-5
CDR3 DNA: TGTGCCAGCAAGACCGACCAAGAGACCCAGTACTTC
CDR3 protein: CASKTDQETQYF

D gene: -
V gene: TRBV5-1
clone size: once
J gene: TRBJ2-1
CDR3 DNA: TGCGCCAGCAGCCCCGGCCAGGGGTCGTACAATGAGCAGTTCTTC
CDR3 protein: CASSPGQGSYNEQFF

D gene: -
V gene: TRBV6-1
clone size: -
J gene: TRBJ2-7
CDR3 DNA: TGTGCCAGCAGTTGGACCCGATACGAGCAGTACTTC
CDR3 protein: CASSWTRYEQYF

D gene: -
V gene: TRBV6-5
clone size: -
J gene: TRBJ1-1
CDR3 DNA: TGTGCCAGCAGCTCTCTTTTCTCTGCAGCTTTCTTT
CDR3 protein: CASSSLFSAAFF

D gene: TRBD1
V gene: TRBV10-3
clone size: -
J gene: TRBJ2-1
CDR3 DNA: TGTGCCATCAGTGGTGACAGGGTAGAGAATCCGTTCTTC
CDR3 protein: CAISGDRVENPFF